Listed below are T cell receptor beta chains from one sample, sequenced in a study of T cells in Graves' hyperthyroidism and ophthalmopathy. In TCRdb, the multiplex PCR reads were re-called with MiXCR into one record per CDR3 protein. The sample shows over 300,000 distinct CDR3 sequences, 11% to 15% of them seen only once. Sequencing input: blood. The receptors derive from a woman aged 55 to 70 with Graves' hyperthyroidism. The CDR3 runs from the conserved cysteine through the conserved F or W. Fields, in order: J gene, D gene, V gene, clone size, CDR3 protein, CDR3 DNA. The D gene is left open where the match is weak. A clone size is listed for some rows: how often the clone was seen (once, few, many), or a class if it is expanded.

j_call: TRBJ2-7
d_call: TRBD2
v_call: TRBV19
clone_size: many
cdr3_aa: CASSRAGGESYEQYF
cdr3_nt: TGTGCCAGTAGTCGAGCGGGAGGGGAGTCCTACGAGCAGTACTTC

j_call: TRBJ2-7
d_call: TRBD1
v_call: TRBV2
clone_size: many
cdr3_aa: CASRDRTGGYEQYF
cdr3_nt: TGTGCCAGCAGGGACAGGACAGGGGGGTACGAGCAGTACTTC

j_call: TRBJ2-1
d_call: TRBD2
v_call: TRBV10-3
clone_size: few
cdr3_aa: CAMGTSFGDNEQFF
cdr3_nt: TGTGCCATGGGGACTAGCTTTGGAGACAATGAGCAGTTCTTC

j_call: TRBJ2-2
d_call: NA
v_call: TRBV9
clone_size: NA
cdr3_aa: CASSVGGGELFF
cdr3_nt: TGTGCCAGCAGCGTAGGCGGCGGGGAGCTGTTTTTT

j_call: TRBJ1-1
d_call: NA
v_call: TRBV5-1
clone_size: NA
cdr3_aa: CASSSGPGDTEAFF
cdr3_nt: TGCGCCAGCAGCTCCGGACCAGGAGACACTGAAGCTTTCTTT

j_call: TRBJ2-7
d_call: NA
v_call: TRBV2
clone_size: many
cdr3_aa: CASRVGYEQYF
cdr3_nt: TGTGCCAGCAGGGTTGGCTACGAGCAGTACTTC

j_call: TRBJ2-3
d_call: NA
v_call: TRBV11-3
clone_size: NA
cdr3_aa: CASSFRAATDTQYF
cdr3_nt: TGTGCCAGCAGCTTCAGGGCAGCGACAGATACGCAGTATTTT

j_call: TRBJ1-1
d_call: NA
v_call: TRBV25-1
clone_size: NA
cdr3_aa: CASSDYGGGDTEAFF
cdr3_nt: TGTGCCAGCAGTGATTACGGCGGGGGTGATACTGAAGCTTTCTTT

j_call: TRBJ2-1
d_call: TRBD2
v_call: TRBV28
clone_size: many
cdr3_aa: CASSFPSGTTYNEQFF
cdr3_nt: TGTGCCAGCAGTTTCCCTAGCGGGACCACCTACAATGAGCAGTTCTTC

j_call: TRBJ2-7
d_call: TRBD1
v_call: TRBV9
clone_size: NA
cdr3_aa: CASEGQGAEQYF
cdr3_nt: TGTGCCAGCGAGGGACAGGGAGCCGAGCAGTACTTC

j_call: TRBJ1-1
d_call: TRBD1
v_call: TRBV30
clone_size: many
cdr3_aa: CAWSQPGQWSTEAFF
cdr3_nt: TGTGCCTGGAGTCAACCGGGACAGTGGAGCACTGAAGCTTTCTTT

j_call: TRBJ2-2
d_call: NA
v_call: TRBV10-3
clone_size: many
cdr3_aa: CAISESLAATNTGELFF
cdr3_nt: TGTGCCATCAGTGAGTCGCTGGCGGCCACGAACACCGGGGAGCTGTTTTTT

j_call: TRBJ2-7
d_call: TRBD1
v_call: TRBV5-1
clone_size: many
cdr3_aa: CASSSGQTFHEQYF
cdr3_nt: TGCGCCAGCAGCTCGGGACAGACCTTCCACGAGCAGTACTTC

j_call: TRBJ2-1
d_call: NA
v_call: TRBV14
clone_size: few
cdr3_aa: CASSQGLSYNEQFF
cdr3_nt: TGTGCCAGCAGCCAAGGACTGAGCTACAATGAGCAGTTCTTC

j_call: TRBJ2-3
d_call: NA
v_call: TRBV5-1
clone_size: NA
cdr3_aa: CTSSFSTDTQYF
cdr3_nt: TGCACCAGCAGCTTCAGCACAGATACGCAGTATTTT

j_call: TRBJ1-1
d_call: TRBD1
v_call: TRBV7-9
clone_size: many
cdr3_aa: CASSLGTASEAFF
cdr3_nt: TGTGCCAGCAGCCTCGGGACAGCCTCTGAAGCTTTCTTT

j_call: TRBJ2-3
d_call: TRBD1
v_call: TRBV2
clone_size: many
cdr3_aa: CASNKGASTDTQYF
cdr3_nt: TGTGCCAGCAACAAGGGGGCTAGCACAGATACGCAGTATTTT

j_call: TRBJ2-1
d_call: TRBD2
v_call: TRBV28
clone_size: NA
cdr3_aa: CASTWGGNEQFF
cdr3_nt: TGTGCCAGCACCTGGGGGGGCAATGAGCAGTTCTTC

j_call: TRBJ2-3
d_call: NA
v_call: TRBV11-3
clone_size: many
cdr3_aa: CASSLEGALSGSTDTQYF
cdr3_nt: TGTGCCAGCAGCTTAGAGGGGGCGCTTTCCGGTAGCACAGATACGCAGTATTTT

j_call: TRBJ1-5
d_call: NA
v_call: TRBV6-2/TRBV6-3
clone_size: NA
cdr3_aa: CASRETGNQPQHF
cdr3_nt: TGTGCCAGCAGGGAGACAGGCAATCAGCCCCAGCATTTT

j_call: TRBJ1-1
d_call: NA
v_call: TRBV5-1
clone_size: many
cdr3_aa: CASSSIGGTEAFF
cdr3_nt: TGCGCCAGCAGCTCCATCGGGGGGACTGAAGCTTTCTTT

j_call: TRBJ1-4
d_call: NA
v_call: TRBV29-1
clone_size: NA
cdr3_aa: CSSRTGPYEKLFF
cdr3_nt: TGCAGCTCGAGGACGGGACCCTATGAAAAACTGTTTTTT

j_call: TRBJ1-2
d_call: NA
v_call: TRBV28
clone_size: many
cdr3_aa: CASSFGSGPTYGYTF
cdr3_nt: TGTGCCAGCAGTTTTGGAAGCGGCCCGACCTATGGCTACACCTTC